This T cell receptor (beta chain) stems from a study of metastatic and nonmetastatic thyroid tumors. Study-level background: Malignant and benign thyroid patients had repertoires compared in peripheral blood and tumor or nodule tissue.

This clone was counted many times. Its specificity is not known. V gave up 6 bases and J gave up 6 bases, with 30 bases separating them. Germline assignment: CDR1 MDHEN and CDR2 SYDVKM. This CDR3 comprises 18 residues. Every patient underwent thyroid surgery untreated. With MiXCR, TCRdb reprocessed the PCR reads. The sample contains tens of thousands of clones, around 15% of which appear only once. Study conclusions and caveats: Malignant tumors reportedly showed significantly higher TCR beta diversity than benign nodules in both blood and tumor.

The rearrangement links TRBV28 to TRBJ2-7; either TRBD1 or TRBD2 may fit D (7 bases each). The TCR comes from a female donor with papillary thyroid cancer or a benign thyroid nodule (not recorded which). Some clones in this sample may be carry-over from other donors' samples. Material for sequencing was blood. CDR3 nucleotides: TGTGCCAGCAGACCACTGACAGGGAGGCGGACTAGGGGGGGCGAGCAGTACTTC. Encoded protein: CASRPLTGRRTRGGEQYF.